The 21 T cell receptor beta chains below come from one sample, sequenced in a study of T-cell memory formation after mild COVID-19 (dated by TCRdb to the early 2020s). The library was obtained by 5' RACE. Sequencing used an Illumina NovaSeq 6000. TCRdb applied fastp at Q25 and MiXCR to the public reads, then kept only in-frame beta chains. Entries that share a CDR3 protein sequence are merged under the most common genes and DNA. Here the sample has approximately 500,000 distinct CDR3 sequences; approximately 23% occur a single time. The leading ten clones occupy approximately 12% of the sample. Sequences were obtained from PBMCs or a T cell subset sorted from them (not recorded which). The origin of the receptors is an adult woman who had mild COVID-19 (a few samples of this study predate the infection). The sample titles of this study are shuffled in the database, so cell type and time point are left out; the donor was told from shared clones.

This rearrangement joins TRBV4-1 to TRBJ2-7; D not certain. The CDR3 has 13 residues. In germline, CDR1 is MGHRA, CDR2 YSYEKL. The germline V and J ends were trimmed by 1 base and 3 bases, with 7 bases remaining between them. The chain's CDR3 is CASSQVNRYEQYF. The CDR3 nucleotides read TGCGCCAGCAGCCAAGTGAATCGCTACGAGCAGTACTTC.

This clonotype came up a few times. The chain has TRBV27 and TRBJ1-1; a possible D gene is TRBD1 (6 bases). The V end lost 9 bases, the J end lost 5 bases, and 22 bases lay between the germline ends. The CDR3 sequence is 15 residues long. CDR1 and CDR2 (germline): MNHEY, SMNVEV (reference sequence). This chain's CDR3 is CASYQFHRERTEAFF. The CDR3 region has the DNA TGTGCCAGTTATCAATTCCACAGGGAACGGACTGAAGCTTTCTTT.

The rearrangement links TRBV11-1 to TRBJ2-4; no definite D call. Trimming removed 5 bases from V and 1 base from J, with 12 bases in between. The CDR3 length is 15 residues. In germline, CDR1 is SGHAT, CDR2 FQDESV (reference sequence). Here the CDR3 DNA reads TGTGCCAGCAGCCACCCCGGCATCGCCAAAAACATTCAGTACTTC. It yields the protein CASSHPGIAKNIQYF.

This clonotype showed up just a few times. This rearrangement joins TRBV29-1 to TRBJ2-7; 8 bases fit TRBD2. V shed 6 bases and J 3 bases; nucleotides not matched to a gene: 7. The CDR3 consists of 13 residues. CDR1 is SQVTM and CDR2 is ANQGSEA in the germline V gene. CDR3: CSVSGGQNYEQYF. For the CDR3, the DNA is TGCAGCGTAAGCGGGGGCCAGAACTACGAGCAGTACTTC.

At least ten counts were recorded for this clonotype. The chain employs TRBV7-9 and TRBJ2-5; TRBD2 might be the D (5 bases). The CDR3 totals 18 residues. Trimming took 5 bases from V and 5 from J, leaving 27 bases between them. Germline assignment: CDR1 SEHNR and CDR2 FQNEAQ (reference sequence). DNA of the CDR3: TGTGCCAGCAGCGTCCCTCGAAATTTTTTTGAGGGTGGGGAGACCCAGTACTTC. This sequence encodes CASSVPRNFFEGGETQYF.

This sequence joins TRBV30 and TRBJ2-7; tentatively, D is TRBD1 (6 bases). CDR3 length: 18 amino acids. Trimming took 5 bases from V and 2 from J, leaving 28 bases between them. Per germline, CDR1 GTSNPN and CDR2 SVGIG (reference sequence). The CDR3 here is CAWRRKDRGAEITYEQYF. The CDR3 DNA sequence: TGTGCCTGGCGCCGCAAGGACAGAGGGGCAGAGATCACCTACGAGCAGTACTTC.

This clonotype was seen a handful of times. This chain links TRBV19 with TRBJ2-3; possible D gene TRBD2, 7 bases. The CDR3 is 16 residues long. The germline V gene has CDR1 LNHDA and CDR2 SQIVND (reference sequence). Trimming cost V 6 bases and J 4 bases, with 20 bases left between them. The CDR3 DNA sequence: TGTGCCAGTAGACCCGGGACACTAGCGTCCCCAGATACGCAGTATTTT. Translated, it gives CASRPGTLASPDTQYF.

This clonotype was observed a few times. The J gene is TRBJ2-1, the V gene TRBV4-1; no clear D gene. The germline V gene has CDR1 MGHRA and CDR2 YSYEKL. This CDR3 has 16 amino acids. Trimming took off 1 base at V and 8 bases at J, with 18 bases between the two ends. CDR3 region: CASSQAGRTREDEQFF. The CDR3 DNA is TGCGCCAGCAGCCAAGCCGGAAGGACCCGTGAGGATGAGCAGTTCTTC.

This clonotype has just a few counts. V and J are TRBV20-1 and TRBJ2-6; 8 nucleotides align to TRBD1. The CDR3 covers 15 residues. Germline CDR1 reads DFQATT; CDR2 reads SNEGSKA (reference sequence). J was trimmed by 2 bases and V by 2 bases; bases with no gene match: 2. CDR3 sequence: CSARRTGTGANVLTF. Here the CDR3 DNA reads TGCAGTGCTAGAAGGACAGGGACTGGGGCCAACGTCCTGACTTTC.

V is TRBV28 and J is TRBJ2-1, with D perhaps given as TRBD1 or TRBD2 (6 bases each). Germline CDR1 reads MDHEN; CDR2 reads SYDVKM. V dropped 5 bases and J dropped 4 bases, with 15 bases sitting between them. The CDR3 runs 15 residues. The CDR3 coding sequence is TGTGCCAGCAGTCGAGGGGGGCTGGCATACAATGAGCAGTTCTTC. Protein: CASSRGGLAYNEQFF. The full variable domain, its missing parts supplied by reference TRBV28 and TRBJ2-1, is DVKVTQSSRYLVKRTGEKVFLECVQDMDHENMFWYRQDPGLGLRLIYFSYDVKMKEKGDIPEGYSVSREKKERFSLILESASTNQTSMYLCASSRGGLAYNEQFFGPGTRLTVL.

The CDR3 here is CASSLDGNSGNTIYF. CDR3 nucleotide sequence: TGCGCCAGCAGCTTGGACGGAAACTCTGGAAACACCATATATTTT. The chain employs TRBV5-1 and TRBJ1-3, with no clear D. The CDR3 covers 15 residues. V was pared by 0 bases and J by 0 bases, with 7 bases between. Germline CDR1 reads SGHRS; CDR2 reads YFSETQ.

This clonotype came up a few times. This chain joins TRBV3-1 and TRBJ1-1, with TRBD1 as a possible D gene (6 bases). This CDR3 region has 13 residues. From germline, CDR1 is LGHDT and CDR2 YNNKEL (reference sequence). V was clipped by 8 bases and J by 6 bases, with 16 bases between them. CDR3 sequence reads: CASSGAGSSEAFF. The CDR3, as DNA: TGTGCCAGCTCGGGGGCAGGCAGCTCTGAAGCTTTCTTT.

The chain links TRBV5-1 to TRBJ1-1; 8 bases are shared with TRBD1. The junction had 13 bases not matched to a gene; V was cut back by 0 bases and J by 12 bases. From germline, CDR1 is SGHRS and CDR2 YFSETQ. This CDR3 is 15 amino acids long. The CDR3 DNA sequence: TGCGCCAGCAGCTTGGGGGGACAGGCAAAAACACGGACTTTCTTT. Its protein is CASSLGGQAKTRTFF. Variable domain in full (rest from reference TRBV5-1 and TRBJ1-1): KAGVTQTPRYLIKTRGQQVTLSCSPISGHRSVSWYQQTPGQGLQFLFEYFSETQRNKGNFPGRFSGRQFSNSRSEMNVSTLELGDSALYLCASSLGGQAKTRTFFGQGTRLTVV.

The rearrangement uses TRBV29-1 and TRBJ1-1, with a weak D call TRBD1 (5 bases). Germline-derived CDR1 and CDR2 are SQVTM and ANQGSEA. The CDR3 runs to 14 residues. The V gene lost 4 bases and the J gene lost 6 bases, with 18 bases spanning the gap. Here the CDR3 DNA reads TGCAGCGTTGTTCGGGGAGGTGAACAGGCTGAAGCTTTCTTT. Translation: CSVVRGGEQAEAFF.

There are a few counts of this clonotype. The rearrangement joins TRBV7-9 to TRBJ2-5; TRBD2 agrees at 7 bases. Germline loops: CDR1 SEHNR, CDR2 FQNEAQ (reference sequence). CDR3 length equals 15 residues. After removal of 1 base from V and 5 bases from J, the junction contained 7 bases not matched to a gene. The CDR3 protein is CASSLVDHGGETQYF. CDR3 nucleotides: TGTGCCAGCAGCTTAGTAGATCACGGGGGGGAGACCCAGTACTTC.

This clonotype was recorded a few times. DNA for the CDR3: TGTGCCAGCAGTTCACCTCGGGGGGGCTATGAAAATACGCAGTATTTT. This encodes CASSSPRGGYENTQYF. The gene calls are TRBV12-3 or TRBV12-4 and TRBJ2-3, with 8 positions matching TRBD2. The J segment lost 7 bases and the V segment lost 4 bases, leaving 13 bases of the junction unmatched. This CDR3 has 16 amino acids.

The gene calls are TRBV2 and TRBJ2-1; D is undetermined. V gave up 6 bases and J gave up 7 bases, with 10 bases separating them. The CDR3 is 12 amino acids. CDR1 is SNHLY and CDR2 is FYNNEI in the germline V gene. CDR3 residues: CASSDDSNEQFF. CDR3 nucleotide sequence: TGTGCCAGCAGCGACGATTCGAATGAGCAGTTCTTC.

This clonotype was seen only a few times. This chain links TRBV24-1 with TRBJ2-3; no clear D. Trimming removed 3 bases at V and 3 bases at J, with 6 bases between. Germline CDR1 is KGHDR and CDR2 is SFDVKD. This CDR3 has 13 amino acids. CDR3 coding DNA: TGTGCCACCAGTGATCGCCATACAGATACGCAGTATTTT. It encodes CATSDRHTDTQYF.

J is TRBJ2-7 and V is TRBV7-9; 8 bases map to TRBD2. The CDR3 length is 15 residues. Germline CDR1 reads SEHNR; CDR2 reads FQNEAQ (reference sequence). V was clipped by 5 bases and J by 0 bases; unmatched bases: 6. The CDR3 nucleotides are TGTGCCAGCAGCCCCCTAGCGGGTGGCTCCTACGAGCAGTACTTC. It yields the protein CASSPLAGGSYEQYF.

This clonotype appeared a few times. V gene TRBV9 combines with J gene TRBJ2-3; D is undetermined. Germline loops: CDR1 SGDLS, CDR2 YYNGEE. The germline V and J ends were trimmed by 0 bases and 2 bases, with 7 bases remaining between them. This CDR3 is 14 amino acids long. The CDR3: CASSVDGTTDTQYF. In DNA form, the CDR3 reads TGTGCCAGCAGCGTAGATGGAACCACAGATACGCAGTATTTT.

V is TRBV12-3 or TRBV12-4 and J is TRBJ2-7; a possible D gene is TRBD1 (6 bases). This CDR3 has 18 amino acids. V lost 3 bases to trimming and J lost 5 bases, with 26 bases between them. The CDR3 region has the DNA TGTGCCAGCAGTTTTTTGGACAGACCTTTAACCGGGGCCCACGAGCAGTACTTC. Translated: CASSFLDRPLTGAHEQYF.